The 20 T cell receptor beta chains in this list originate from one sample, sequenced in a study of CXCR3-negative and CXCR3-positive naive CD8 T cells. The antigens these receptors bind are not known. Study-level points and caveats: Naive cells that were CXCR3-positive had more hydrophobic TRB CDR3s (compared with CXCR3-negative naive cells).

Each TRB cDNA library was prepared by 5' RACE (with UMI labels). TCRdb reworked the 5' RACE reads into one entry per CDR3 protein, no DNA. With 60,000 to 70,000 distinct CDR3 sequences in the sample, the ten largest clones hold 0.7% to 0.8%. What was sequenced was naive CXCR3+ CD8+ T cells from blood. Subset in this sample: CD45RO-CCR7+CD27+CD95- naive CD8+ T cells expressing CXCR3 (TNR3+). The receptors were gathered from a human donor in good health. Some clones in this sample may be carry-over from other donors' samples.

CDR3 in amino acids: CASSPIGQPQETQYF. The gene calls are TRBV14 and TRBJ2-5. This CDR3 has 15 residues. Germline CDR1 is SGHDN and CDR2 is FVKESK.

CDR3 residues: CASSTPLRGGGEQYF. J is TRBJ2-7 and V is TRBV25-1; checking the TCRdb D call of TRBD2 is not possible without DNA. Germline CDR1 is MGHDK and CDR2 is SYGVNS. The CDR3 is made up of 15 amino acids.

The CDR3 protein is CASSLGASNEKLFF. V gene TRBV12-3 or TRBV12-4 combines with J gene TRBJ1-4; no DNA is available, so the TRBD1 call from TCRdb remains unchecked. The CDR3 runs 14 residues.

The rearrangement joins TRBV4-3 to TRBJ2-5; the TRBD1 assignment by TCRdb is unverifiable without DNA. From germline, CDR1 is LGHNA and CDR2 YSLEER. The CDR3 is 14 amino acids. The chain's CDR3 is CASSQEDNEETQYF.

The chain links TRBV5-1 to TRBJ2-7; TCRdb designates TRBD1, a call that cannot be tested without DNA. Per the germline V gene, CDR1 is SGHRS and CDR2 is YFSETQ. This CDR3 spans 13 amino acids. The CDR3 here is CASSLSVGGEQYF.

V is TRBV19 and J is TRBJ2-5; TCRdb lists TRBD1, though no DNA is available to test this call. From germline, CDR1 is LNHDA and CDR2 SQIVND (reference sequence). The CDR3 has 13 residues. The CDR3 loop reads CASHGQNQETQYF.

The chain links TRBV23-1 to TRBJ2-1. TRBV23-1 is identified as an open reading frame with a role that is uncertain. The CDR3 length is 15 residues. CDR3 in amino acids: CASSQFSQIYNEQFF.

The chain is built from TRBV5-1 and TRBJ1-4; the TCRdb D gene call, TRBD1, has no DNA to confirm it. The length of the CDR3 is 20 residues. Germline V CDR1 and CDR2: SGHRS, YFSETQ. The CDR3 spells CASSSYHETEQITTNEKLFF.

The J gene is TRBJ2-1, the V gene TRBV4-2; TCRdb selects TRBD2, and the lack of DNA leaves this call unchecked. This CDR3 contains 16 residues. The germline CDR1 and CDR2 sequences are LGHNA and YNFKEQ. The CDR3 reads CASSHLTGPPYNEQFF.

This chain joins TRBV29-1 and TRBJ2-5; TCRdb reports TRBD1, a call that lacks DNA to check it against. The germline CDR1 and CDR2 sequences are SQVTM and ANQGSEA. The length of the CDR3 is 13 residues. The CDR3 reads CSVRTAMGETQYF. The whole variable domain, filled in from reference TRBV29-1 and TRBJ2-5, reads SAVISQKPSRDICQRGTSLTIQCQVDSQVTMMFWYRQQPGQSLTLIATANQGSEATYESGFVIDKFPISRPNLTFSTLTVSNMSPEDSSIYLCSVRTAMGETQYFGPGTRLLVL.

The chain carries TRBV2 and TRBJ2-2. Germline V gene data show CDR1 as SNHLY and CDR2 as FYNNEI. The CDR3 is 15 residues long. The CDR3 loop reads CASSEASPDTGELFF.

The rearrangement joins TRBV27 to TRBJ1-2. Germline CDR1 and CDR2: MNHEY and SMNVEV (reference sequence). CDR3 length equals 13 residues. Here the CDR3 reads CASSIDPNSGYTF.

The chain combines TRBV19 with TRBJ2-1; TCRdb's D gene call, TRBD2, goes unchecked for lack of DNA. CDR3 length equals 13 residues. Germline CDR1 and CDR2: LNHDA and SQIVND (reference sequence). The CDR3 protein is CASSTGLRVEQFF.

The chain joins TRBV7-3 to TRBJ2-2. The CDR3 has 12 amino acids. Germline CDR1 reads SGHTA; CDR2 reads FQGTGA. The CDR3 loop is CASSYNTGELFF.

V is TRBV9 and J is TRBJ2-7; absent DNA, TCRdb's TRBD1 call cannot be checked. Germline V CDR1 and CDR2: SGDLS, YYNGEE. This CDR3 comprises 13 residues. CDR3 sequence reads: CASSGGARDEQYF.

This chain joins TRBV28 and TRBJ2-1; TCRdb returns TRBD2, unconfirmable since there is no DNA. The CDR3 covers 17 residues. Germline V gene data show CDR1 as MDHEN and CDR2 as SYDVKM. The CDR3 is CASSLGTSGGAYNEQFF.

The CDR3 here is CAWAPDGGGSYEQYF. The chain joins TRBV30 to TRBJ2-7; lacking DNA, the TRBD1 call made by TCRdb goes unchecked. The CDR3 length is 15 residues. CDR1 GTSNPN and CDR2 SVGIG come from the germline V gene (reference sequence).

The chain links TRBV6-2 or TRBV6-3 to TRBJ2-3; TCRdb lists TRBD1, though no DNA is available to test this call. Per the germline V gene, CDR1 is MNHEY and CDR2 is SVGEGT. The CDR3 runs to 14 residues. The CDR3 is CASTQRQGTDTQYF.

The chain links TRBV20-1 to TRBJ2-3; as DNA is missing, the TRBD1 call by TCRdb cannot be tested. Germline assignment: CDR1 DFQATT and CDR2 SNEGSKA (reference sequence). The CDR3 totals 15 residues. CDR3 residues: CSALGSDRGVYTQYF.

The J gene is TRBJ2-7, the V gene TRBV12-3 or TRBV12-4; lacking DNA, the TRBD1 call made by TCRdb goes unchecked. CDR3 length equals 12 residues. The CDR3 reads CASTLGGGEQYF.